The 22 T cell receptor beta chains in this list originate from one sample, sequenced in a study of memory CD4+ T cells and cytomegalovirus serostatus. TCRdb keeps only in-frame clones here, not all; method: immunoSEQ multiplex PCR. The data hold about 56,000 clones, with around 76% observed a single time. The sort gate was single viable CD3+CD4+CD8-CD45RO+ cells for memory CD4+ T cells. Input material: memory CD4+ T cells from blood. The receptors stem from an adult in good health and CMV-seronegative.

This clone showed up just once. The chain carries TRBV9 and TRBJ1-3; possibly TRBD1 for D (5 bases). Germline assignment: CDR1 SGDLS and CDR2 YYNGEE. Trimming left V 0 bases short and J 2 bases short, with 15 bases between. This CDR3 spans 17 amino acids. The CDR3 DNA reads TGTGCCAGCAGCGTAGGAGGGTCGGGGGTTCCTGGAAACACCATATATTTT. This gives the protein CASSVGGSGVPGNTIYF.

V and J are TRBV7-3 and TRBJ1-2; D is undetermined. This CDR3 region has 15 residues. V lost 5 bases and J 2 bases, leaving 15 bases between the germline ends. Germline loops: CDR1 SGHTA, CDR2 FQGTGA. The CDR3 loop reads CASSAGEGRNYGYTF. The CDR3 DNA reads TGTGCCAGCAGCGCCGGGGAGGGAAGGAACTATGGCTACACCTTC.

The chain has TRBV6-6 and TRBJ1-1, with D perhaps TRBD1 (6 bases). Trimming took off 4 bases at V and 3 bases at J, with 15 bases between the two ends. The CDR3 totals 15 residues. Germline CDR1 reads MNHNY; CDR2 reads SVGAGI (reference sequence). DNA of the CDR3: TGTGCCAGCAGTTCCCCACAGGGAGGATACACTGAAGCTTTCTTT. It specifies CASSSPQGGYTEAFF.

The J gene is TRBJ2-1, the V gene TRBV7-9, with D possibly being TRBD1 (5 bases). There are 15 residues in the CDR3. The germline CDR1 and CDR2 sequences are SEHNR and FQNEAQ (reference sequence). Trimming cost V 4 bases and J 7 bases, with 17 bases left between them. The CDR3 coding sequence is TGTGCCAGCAGCTCTTGGACACTCCCGACGAATGAGCAGTTCTTC. It encodes CASSSWTLPTNEQFF.

This clone was counted a single time. The genes are TRBV7-8 and TRBJ2-4, with D perhaps matching TRBD1 (5 bases). The CDR3 runs to 17 residues. Germline V gives CDR1 SGHVS, CDR2 FQNEAQ. Trimming cost V 0 bases and J 0 bases, with 12 bases left between them. The CDR3 here is CASSLAGAGLAKNIQYF. Here the CDR3 DNA reads TGTGCCAGCAGCTTAGCAGGGGCCGGATTAGCCAAAAACATTCAGTACTTC.

The rearrangement uses TRBV25-1 and TRBJ1-5; TRBD1 is a possible D gene (5 bases). The CDR3 extends over 15 amino acids. Germline values: CDR1 MGHDK, CDR2 SYGVNS. V lost 2 bases, J lost 5 bases, and 13 bases lay in between. The CDR3 DNA is TGTGCCAGCAGTGAAGAGGGACGGCTAGATCAGCCCCAGCATTTT. Residues: CASSEEGRLDQPQHF.

The V gene is TRBV7-2, the J gene TRBJ1-4; 7 bases match TRBD1. Per the germline V gene, CDR1 is SGHTA and CDR2 is FQGNSA. The CDR3 extends over 15 amino acids. After removal of 5 bases from V and 4 bases from J, the junction contained 7 bases not matched to a gene. As DNA, the CDR3 is TGTGCCAGCAGCCAAGGGGACAGTTATAATGAAAAACTGTTTTTT. Its protein is CASSQGDSYNEKLFF.

The chain employs TRBV2 and TRBJ2-5, with D perhaps given as TRBD1 or TRBD2 (5 bases each). The CDR3 has 16 residues. The germline CDR1 and CDR2 sequences are SNHLY and FYNNEI. Trimming took off 6 bases at V and 3 bases at J, with 20 bases between the two ends. The CDR3 protein is CASRLGGGTGKETQYF. The CDR3 DNA reads as TGTGCCAGCAGACTAGGTGGGGGAACTGGGAAAGAGACCCAGTACTTC.

The J gene is TRBJ1-2, the V gene TRBV7-2; D perhaps matches TRBD1 (5 bases). Germline V CDR1 and CDR2: SGHTA, FQGNSA. The germline V and J ends were trimmed by 5 bases and 4 bases, with 14 bases remaining between them. CDR3 length: 14 residues. The CDR3 loop reads CASSLDGGGYGYTF. DNA of the CDR3: TGTGCCAGCAGCCTCGACGGGGGGGGCTATGGCTACACCTTC.

This sequence joins TRBV7-2 and TRBJ2-3; TRBD2 matches at 12 bases. From germline, CDR1 is SGHTA and CDR2 FQGNSA. With 6 bases clipped from V and 4 bases from J, the junction kept 2 bases outside the gene matches. The CDR3 spans 14 residues. The CDR3 region is CASRTSGGADTQYF. DNA for the CDR3: TGTGCCAGCAGGACTAGCGGGGGAGCAGATACGCAGTATTTT.

The DNA of the CDR3 is TGCGCCAGCAGCCAAATGGTGAGGGGTCAGCCCCAGCATTTT. Translating gives CASSQMVRGQPQHF. The rearrangement uses TRBV4-1 and TRBJ1-5; a possible D gene is TRBD1 (5 bases). Trimming shortened V by 2 bases and J by 6 bases, and 11 bases separated the two germline ends. Germline CDR1 and CDR2: MGHRA and YSYEKL. The CDR3 contains 14 residues.

The V call is TRBV18, the J call TRBJ1-4; D is unclear. Germline CDR1 reads KGHSH; CDR2 reads LQKENI. CDR3 length: 17 amino acids. Trimming pared 1 base from V and 2 bases from J, leaving 14 bases between. CDR3 DNA sequence: TGTGCCAGCTCACCACAATGGGCAGGAGGGACTAATGAAAAACTGTTTTTT. This codes for CASSPQWAGGTNEKLFF.

This rearrangement joins TRBV5-1 to TRBJ1-1, with 9 bases matching TRBD1. Germline-derived CDR1 and CDR2 are SGHRS and YFSETQ. V shed 3 bases and J 6 bases; nucleotides not matched to a gene: 9. The CDR3 spans 15 residues. The CDR3 DNA sequence: TGCGCCAGCAGCTACACGGGACAGGGAAGGTCTGAAGCTTTCTTT. As protein: CASSYTGQGRSEAFF.

The rearrangement links TRBV18 to TRBJ2-3; TRBD2 agrees at 7 bases. V lost 4 bases and J lost 0; bases outside the gene matches: 7. Germline-derived CDR1 and CDR2 are KGHSH and LQKENI. CDR3 length: 16 amino acids. The CDR3 DNA follows: TGTGCCAGCTCACTATCGGGGGGACGTAGCACAGATACGCAGTATTTT. Protein sequence: CASSLSGGRSTDTQYF. Looking up the rest from reference TRBV18 and TRBJ2-3 gives the full variable domain: NAGVMQNPRHLVRRRGQEARLRCSPMKGHSHVYWYRQLPEEGLKFMVYLQKENIIDESGMPKERFSAEFPKEGPSILRIQQVVRGDSAAYFCASSLSGGRSTDTQYFGPGTRLTVL.

The chain employs TRBV5-1 and TRBJ2-1, with D possibly TRBD2 on 6 matching bases. With 0 bases removed from V and 10 bases from J, the gap between germline ends came to 14 bases. The CDR3 has 14 amino acids. In germline, CDR1 is SGHRS, CDR2 YFSETQ. CDR3 loop: CASSLGSSREEQFF. In nucleotides, the CDR3 is TGCGCCAGCAGCTTGGGGTCTAGCCGGGAGGAGCAGTTCTTC.

V usage is TRBV5-4 and J usage is TRBJ2-2; 9 positions agree with TRBD1. This CDR3 has 15 amino acids. CDR1 and CDR2 from the germline V gene are SGHNT and YYREEE (reference sequence). J was trimmed by 6 bases and V by 4 bases; bases with no gene match: 7. CDR3 sequence: CASSARDRVAGELFF. CDR3 bases: TGTGCCAGCAGCGCGCGGGACAGGGTGGCCGGGGAGCTGTTTTTT.

This clone has a handful of counts. The chain links TRBV28 to TRBJ2-7, with 7 bases aligning to TRBD1. The germline CDR1 and CDR2 sequences are MDHEN and SYDVKM. There are 12 residues in the CDR3. Trimming cost V 6 bases and J 4 bases; bases outside gene matches: 3. The CDR3 DNA follows: TGTGCCAGCAGCCCGGGACAGTACGAGCAGTACTTC. This encodes CASSPGQYEQYF.

In its sample, this clone was seen once. The genes are TRBV11-2 and TRBJ1-2; D is ambiguous. Germline V lookup: CDR1 SGHAT, CDR2 FQNNGV. The ends were cut back, 6 bases at V and 8 bases at J, with 13 bases in the middle. This CDR3 has 12 residues. CDR3 DNA sequence: TGTGCCAGCAGTCCAGACGGAAGCGGCTACACCTTC. Amino acid sequence: CASSPDGSGYTF.

V is TRBV5-8 and J is TRBJ1-6; a possible D gene is TRBD1 (6 bases). This CDR3 is built from 16 residues. V dropped 3 bases and J dropped 9 bases, with 19 bases sitting between them. Germline CDR1 is SGHTS and CDR2 is YDEGEE. The CDR3, as DNA: TGTGCCAGCAGCTCAACGGGTGCAGGGGTAGGTTCACCCCTCCACTTT. Translating it yields CASSSTGAGVGSPLHF. Full variable domain (remainder filled in from reference TRBV5-8 and TRBJ1-6): EAGVTQSPTHLIKTRGQQATLRCSPISGHTSVYWYQQALGLGLQFLLWYDEGEERNRGNFPPRFSGRQFPNYSSELNVNALELEDSALYLCASSSTGAGVGSPLHFGNGTRLTVT.

This chain connects TRBV5-1 to TRBJ1-2; D is unresolved. V was cut by 1 base and J by 1 base, with 8 bases left in between. There are 14 residues in the CDR3. The germline gives CDR1 SGHRS, CDR2 YFSETQ. The CDR3 nucleotides read TGCGCCAGCAGCTTGACAGAGGATAACTATGGCTACACCTTC. It codes for CASSLTEDNYGYTF. The full variable domain, with the rest looked up from reference TRBV5-1 and TRBJ1-2, is KAGVTQTPRYLIKTRGQQVTLSCSPISGHRSVSWYQQTPGQGLQFLFEYFSETQRNKGNFPGRFSGRQFSNSRSEMNVSTLELGDSALYLCASSLTEDNYGYTFGSGTRLTVV.

The V gene is TRBV6-5, the J gene TRBJ2-7; D possibly corresponds to TRBD2 (6 bases). CDR1 is MNHEY and CDR2 is SVGAGI in the germline V gene. The CDR3 contains 14 residues. Trimming removed 4 bases from V and 7 bases from J, with 17 bases in between. The CDR3 is CASSFRENRREQYF. As DNA, the CDR3 is TGTGCCAGCAGTTTCCGGGAGAATCGGCGGGAGCAGTACTTC.

The count of this clone is one. The chain links TRBV4-1 to TRBJ2-2, with D perhaps TRBD1 or TRBD2 (6 bases each). From germline, CDR1 is MGHRA and CDR2 YSYEKL. Trimming took off 4 bases at V and 2 bases at J, with 17 bases between the two ends. This CDR3 is built from 17 residues. As DNA, the CDR3 is TGCGCCAGCAGCCCATTGGGCCGGGGGCGAAACACCGGGGAGCTGTTTTTT. Protein sequence: CASSPLGRGRNTGELFF.